One sample yielded the 6 T cell receptor beta chains listed below, sequenced in a study of graft-versus-host responses after intestinal transplantation. Their antigen targets remain unknown. The repertoire was sequenced with immunoSEQ multiplex PCR; TCRdb's copy has only in-frame clones and lacks some. The sample has 75,000 to 95,000 clones, approximately 94% seen once; the top ten hold 2%. The sample was unstimulated CD8+ T cells sorted from spleen or lymph node cells, taken before intestinal transplant. Every receptor here comes from a human donor who received an intestinal transplant.

This sequence joins TRBV5-1 and TRBJ2-2; TRBD1 agrees at 8 bases. This CDR3 is 16 amino acids long. Germline assignment: CDR1 SGHRS and CDR2 YFSETQ. Losses at the gene ends were 7 bases for V and 5 bases for J; bases not matched to a gene: 13. Here the CDR3 reads CASQVHDRGRTGELFF. Written as DNA, the CDR3 is TGCGCCAGCCAGGTTCATGACAGGGGAAGGACCGGGGAGCTGTTTTTT.

The rearrangement links TRBV7-9 to TRBJ2-7; weak D call: TRBD1 (6 bases). The CDR3 runs 15 residues. Germline V CDR1 and CDR2: SEHNR, FQNEAQ (reference sequence). Trimming removed 0 bases at V and 1 base at J, with 10 bases between. As DNA, the CDR3 is TGTGCCAGCAGCTTAGCGATAGGACAGTCCTACGAGCAGTACTTC. Residues: CASSLAIGQSYEQYF.

The CDR3 coding sequence is TGTGCCAGCAGTTTATCCGGACACATGAACACTGAAGCTTTCTTT. Translated: CASSLSGHMNTEAFF. This chain uses TRBV27 with TRBJ1-1; the D gene is possibly TRBD1 (5 bases). The V gene's germline CDR1 is MNHEY and CDR2 SMNVEV (reference sequence). The CDR3 sequence is 15 residues long. Trimming left V 0 bases short and J 0 bases short, with 8 bases between.

The CDR3 coding sequence is TGTGCCTGGAGTGAGGTGGGGACTACAGATACGCAGTATTTT. Translating gives CAWSEVGTTDTQYF. This chain links TRBV30 with TRBJ2-3, with a possible D match to TRBD2 (6 bases). The germline V and J ends were trimmed by 1 base and 3 bases, with 11 bases remaining between them. The CDR3 totals 14 residues. Germline lookup yields CDR1 GTSNPN and CDR2 SVGIG (reference sequence).

The rearrangement joins TRBV9 to TRBJ2-2; TRBD2 aligns across 8 bases. CDR1 is SGDLS and CDR2 is YYNGEE in the germline V gene. J lost 4 bases, V lost 7 bases, and 6 bases had no gene match. The CDR3 covers 14 residues. The CDR3 coding sequence is TGTGCCAGCTCGCTCGGGGGGGGCACCGGGGAGCTGTTTTTT. Amino acid sequence: CASSLGGGTGELFF.

The chain combines TRBV7-9 with TRBJ1-2, with 7 bases aligning to TRBD1. Germline V gives CDR1 SEHNR, CDR2 FQNEAQ (reference sequence). This CDR3 has 15 residues. The J segment lost 2 bases and the V segment lost 4 bases, leaving 7 bases of the junction unmatched. The CDR3 sequence is CASSYGDRQNYGYTF. CDR3 sequence (DNA): TGTGCCAGCAGCTACGGGGACAGACAAAACTATGGCTACACCTTC.